One sample yielded the 2 T cell receptor beta chains listed below, sequenced in a study of T cell repertoires in cytomegalovirus infection. TCRdb re-called the reads through MiXCR, storing one row per CDR3 protein. Of approximately 910,000 distinct CDR3 sequences listed, 30% to 40% were seen once; the top ten hold around an eighth. These receptors lack a known antigen. Sequenced material: cultured CD8+ T cells from PBMCs, taken from culture after CMV antigen stimulation. These receptors were taken from a human donor in good health (CMV status not recorded). Some clones in this sample may be carry-over from other donors' samples.

This clonotype has only a few counts. The chain links TRBV10-2 to TRBJ1-5; D gene ambiguous. Germline V gives CDR1 WSHSY, CDR2 SAAADI. This CDR3 contains 13 residues. The germline V and J ends were trimmed by 3 bases and 7 bases, with 10 bases remaining between them. CDR3 nucleotide sequence: TGCGCCAGCAGTGACAGAGGGTACCAGCCCCAGCATTTT. It encodes CASSDRGYQPQHF.

The V call is TRBV20-1, the J call TRBJ2-1; D is uncertain. This CDR3 region has 13 residues. V shed 5 bases and J shed 8 bases, with 16 bases lying between them. Germline CDR1 and CDR2: DFQATT and SNEGSKA (reference sequence). The CDR3 DNA sequence: TGCAGTGCTCGGGTCGGCCCCCTTGATGAGCAGTTCTTC. It is translated as CSARVGPLDEQFF.